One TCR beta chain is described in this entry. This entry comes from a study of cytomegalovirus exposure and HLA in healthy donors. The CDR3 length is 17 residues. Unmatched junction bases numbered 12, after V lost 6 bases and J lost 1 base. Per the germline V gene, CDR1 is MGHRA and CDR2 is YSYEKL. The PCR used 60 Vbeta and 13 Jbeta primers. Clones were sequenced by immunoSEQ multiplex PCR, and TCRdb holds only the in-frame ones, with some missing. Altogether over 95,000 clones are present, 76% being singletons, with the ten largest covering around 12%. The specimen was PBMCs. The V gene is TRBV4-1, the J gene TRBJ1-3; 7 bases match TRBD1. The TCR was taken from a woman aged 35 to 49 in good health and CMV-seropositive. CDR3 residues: CASSPLRQGASGNTIYF. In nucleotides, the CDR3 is TGCGCCAGCAGTCCCCTCAGACAGGGAGCATCTGGAAACACCATATATTTT.